The T cell receptor beta chain described here comes from a study of blood T cell repertoires in COVID-19. The CDR3 sequence is 11 residues long. The germline gives CDR1 SGHTS, CDR2 YDEGEE. Trimming took 6 bases from V and 7 from J, leaving 11 bases between them. Source study methods: Reference gene primer amplification gave nucleated cell count estimates. Here immunoSEQ multiplex PCR was the method, and the copy in TCRdb shows in-frame clones only, minus some. V, J and clone size derive from that table, while D and trimming were established from the DNA sequence. Of some 260,000 clones listed, roughly 85% are singletons. The sample holds a few counts of this clone.

The specimen was peripheral blood. The TCR originated in a young woman with acute or convalescent COVID-19. The rearrangement joins TRBV5-8 to TRBJ2-7, with a possible D match to TRBD2 (6 bases). The CDR3 DNA sequence: TGTGCCAGCACCCTCCGGGGGGAGCAGTACTTC. Protein product: CASTLRGEQYF.